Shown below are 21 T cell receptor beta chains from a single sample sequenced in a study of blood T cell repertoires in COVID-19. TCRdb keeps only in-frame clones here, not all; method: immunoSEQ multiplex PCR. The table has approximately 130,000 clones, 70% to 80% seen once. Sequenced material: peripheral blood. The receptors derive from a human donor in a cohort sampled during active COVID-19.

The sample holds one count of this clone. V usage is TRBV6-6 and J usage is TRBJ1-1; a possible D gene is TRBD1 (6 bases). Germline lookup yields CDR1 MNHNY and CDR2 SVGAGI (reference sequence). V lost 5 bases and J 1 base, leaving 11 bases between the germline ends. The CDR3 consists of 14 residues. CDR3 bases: TGTGCCAGCAGTCCGACAGGCCGGAACACTGAAGCTTTCTTT. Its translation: CASSPTGRNTEAFF.

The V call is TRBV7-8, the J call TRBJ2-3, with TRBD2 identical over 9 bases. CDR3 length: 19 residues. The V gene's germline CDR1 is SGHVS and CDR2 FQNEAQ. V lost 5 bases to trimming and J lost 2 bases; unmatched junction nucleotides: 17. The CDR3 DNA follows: TGTGCCAGCAGCCTACGGGGTAGCGGGGGCTACAAGTCCACAGATACGCAGTATTTT. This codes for CASSLRGSGGYKSTDTQYF.

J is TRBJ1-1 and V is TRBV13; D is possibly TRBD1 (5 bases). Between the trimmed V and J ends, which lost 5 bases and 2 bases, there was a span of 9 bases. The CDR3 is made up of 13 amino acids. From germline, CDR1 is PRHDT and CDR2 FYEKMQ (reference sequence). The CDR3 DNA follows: TGTGCCAGCAGCCAAGACAGAAACACTGAAGCTTTCTTT. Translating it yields CASSQDRNTEAFF.

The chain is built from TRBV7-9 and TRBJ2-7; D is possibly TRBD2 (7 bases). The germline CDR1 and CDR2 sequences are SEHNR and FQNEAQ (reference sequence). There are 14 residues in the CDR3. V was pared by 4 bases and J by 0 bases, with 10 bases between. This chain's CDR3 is CASSWGGGSYEQYF. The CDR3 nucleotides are TGTGCCAGCAGCTGGGGGGGCGGCTCCTACGAGCAGTACTTC.

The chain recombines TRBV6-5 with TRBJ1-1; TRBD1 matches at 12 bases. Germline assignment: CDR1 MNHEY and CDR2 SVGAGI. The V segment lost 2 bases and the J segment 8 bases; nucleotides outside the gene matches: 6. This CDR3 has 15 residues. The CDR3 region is CASSYPGTGGWEAFF. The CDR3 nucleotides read TGTGCCAGCAGTTACCCCGGGACAGGGGGCTGGGAAGCTTTCTTT.

CDR3 nucleotides: TGCAGCGTCGCCGTAGAAGCGGTCAGCACAGATACGCAGTATTTT. Its protein product is CSVAVEAVSTDTQYF. V is TRBV29-1 and J is TRBJ2-3, with D maybe TRBD2 (5 bases). Deletions cut 6 bases from V and 0 bases from J, with 16 bases between. Germline lookup yields CDR1 SQVTM and CDR2 ANQGSEA. This CDR3 has 15 amino acids.

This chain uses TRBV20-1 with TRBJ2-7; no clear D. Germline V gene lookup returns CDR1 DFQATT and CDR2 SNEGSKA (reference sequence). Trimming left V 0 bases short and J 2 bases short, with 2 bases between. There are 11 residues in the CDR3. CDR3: CSARDTYEQYF. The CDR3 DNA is TGCAGTGCTAGAGATACCTACGAGCAGTACTTC.

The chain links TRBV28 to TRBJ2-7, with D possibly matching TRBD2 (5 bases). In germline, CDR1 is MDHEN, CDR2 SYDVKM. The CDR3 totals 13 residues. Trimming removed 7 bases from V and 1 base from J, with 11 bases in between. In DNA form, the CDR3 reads TGTGCCAGCAATGAGGGAACTTCCTACGAGCAGTACTTC. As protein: CASNEGTSYEQYF.

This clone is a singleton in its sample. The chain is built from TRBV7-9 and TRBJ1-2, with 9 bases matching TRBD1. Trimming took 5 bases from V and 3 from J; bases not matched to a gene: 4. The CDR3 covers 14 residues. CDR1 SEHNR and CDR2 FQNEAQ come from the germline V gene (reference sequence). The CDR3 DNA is TGTGCCAGCAGCCGGGACAGGGATCACTATGGCTACACCTTC. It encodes CASSRDRDHYGYTF.

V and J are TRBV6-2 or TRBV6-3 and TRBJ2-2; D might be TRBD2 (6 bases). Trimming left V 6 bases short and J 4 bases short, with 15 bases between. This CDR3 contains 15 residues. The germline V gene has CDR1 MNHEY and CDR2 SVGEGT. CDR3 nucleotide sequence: TGTGCCAGCAGCAAGGGACTCCAAGTCACCGGGGAGCTGTTTTTT. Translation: CASSKGLQVTGELFF.

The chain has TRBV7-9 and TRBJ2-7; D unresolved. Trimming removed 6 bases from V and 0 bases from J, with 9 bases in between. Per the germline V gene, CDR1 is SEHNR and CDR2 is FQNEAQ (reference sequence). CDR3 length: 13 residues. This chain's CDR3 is CASSDGASYEQYF. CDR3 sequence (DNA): TGTGCCAGCAGTGACGGAGCCTCCTACGAGCAGTACTTC.

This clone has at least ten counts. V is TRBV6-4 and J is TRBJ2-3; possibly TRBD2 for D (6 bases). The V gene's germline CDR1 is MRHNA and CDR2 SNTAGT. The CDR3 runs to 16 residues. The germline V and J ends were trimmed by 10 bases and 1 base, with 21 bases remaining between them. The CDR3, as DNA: TGTGCCACCCCAGGGAGGTCGGCGACGGGCACAGATACGCAGTATTTT. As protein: CATPGRSATGTDTQYF.

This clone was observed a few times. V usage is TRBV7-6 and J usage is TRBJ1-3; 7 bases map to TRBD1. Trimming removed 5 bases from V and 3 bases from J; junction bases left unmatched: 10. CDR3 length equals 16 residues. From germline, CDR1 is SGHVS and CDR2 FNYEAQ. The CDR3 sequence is CASSPGTALGGNTIYF. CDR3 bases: TGTGCCAGCAGCCCAGGGACAGCCTTGGGTGGAAACACCATATATTTT. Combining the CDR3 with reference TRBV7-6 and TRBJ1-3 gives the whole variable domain GAGVSQSPRYKVTKRGQDVALRCDPISGHVSLYWYRQALGQGPEFLTYFNYEAQQDKSGLPNDRFSAERPEGSISTLTIQRTEQRDSAMYRCASSPGTALGGNTIYFGEGSWLTVV.

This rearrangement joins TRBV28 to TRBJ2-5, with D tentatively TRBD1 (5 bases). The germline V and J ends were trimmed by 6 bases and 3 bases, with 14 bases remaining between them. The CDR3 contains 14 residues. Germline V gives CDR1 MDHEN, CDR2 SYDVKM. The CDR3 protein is CASRSVGREETQYF. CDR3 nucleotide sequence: TGTGCCAGCAGATCGGTAGGCAGGGAAGAGACCCAGTACTTC.

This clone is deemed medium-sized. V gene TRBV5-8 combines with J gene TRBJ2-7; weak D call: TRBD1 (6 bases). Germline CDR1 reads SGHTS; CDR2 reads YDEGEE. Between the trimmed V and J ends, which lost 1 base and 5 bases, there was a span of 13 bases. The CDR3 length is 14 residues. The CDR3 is CASSLYRGSNEQYF. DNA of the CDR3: TGTGCCAGCAGCTTGTATAGGGGGTCAAACGAGCAGTACTTC.

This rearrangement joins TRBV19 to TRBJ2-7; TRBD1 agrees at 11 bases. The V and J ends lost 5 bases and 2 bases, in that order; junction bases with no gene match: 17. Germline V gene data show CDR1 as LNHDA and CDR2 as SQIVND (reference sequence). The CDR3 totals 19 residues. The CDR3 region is CASSWEPGQGVLATYEQYF. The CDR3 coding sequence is TGTGCCAGTAGTTGGGAACCGGGACAGGGGGTTTTAGCCACCTACGAGCAGTACTTC.

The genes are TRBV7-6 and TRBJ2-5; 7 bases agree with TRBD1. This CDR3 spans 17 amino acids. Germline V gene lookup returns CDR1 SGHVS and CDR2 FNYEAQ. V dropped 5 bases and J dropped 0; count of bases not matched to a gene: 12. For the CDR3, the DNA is TGTGCCAGCAGCCAACTTGAACAGGGGAAGTACCAAGAGACCCAGTACTTC. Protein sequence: CASSQLEQGKYQETQYF.

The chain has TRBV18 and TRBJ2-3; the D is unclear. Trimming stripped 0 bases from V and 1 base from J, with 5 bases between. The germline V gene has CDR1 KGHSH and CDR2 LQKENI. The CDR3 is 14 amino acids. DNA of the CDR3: TGTGCCAGCTCACCACCAACAGGCACAGATACGCAGTATTTT. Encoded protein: CASSPPTGTDTQYF.

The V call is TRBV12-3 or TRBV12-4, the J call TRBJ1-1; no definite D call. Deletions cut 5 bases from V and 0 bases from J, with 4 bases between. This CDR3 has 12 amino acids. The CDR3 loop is CASSPMNTEAFF. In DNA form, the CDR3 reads TGTGCCAGCAGTCCAATGAACACTGAAGCTTTCTTT.

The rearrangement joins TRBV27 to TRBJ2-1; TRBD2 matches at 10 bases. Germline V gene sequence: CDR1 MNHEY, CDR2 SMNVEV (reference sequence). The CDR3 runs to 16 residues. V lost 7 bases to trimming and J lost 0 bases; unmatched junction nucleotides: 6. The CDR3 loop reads CASTLAGDASYNEQFF. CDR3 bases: TGTGCCAGCACCCTAGCGGGGGACGCCTCCTACAATGAGCAGTTCTTC.

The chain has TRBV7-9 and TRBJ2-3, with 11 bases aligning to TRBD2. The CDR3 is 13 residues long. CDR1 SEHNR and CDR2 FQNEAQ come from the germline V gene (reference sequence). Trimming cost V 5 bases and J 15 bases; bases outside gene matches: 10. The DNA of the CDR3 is TGTGCCAGCAGCCCGGCAACTAGCGGGGGAAAATATTTT. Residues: CASSPATSGGKYF.